The TCR beta chain under discussion was sequenced for a study of shared clonotypes between healthy human individuals. Positively selected for CCR7, the CD45RO-negative cells used as naive CD8 cells excluded terminally differentiated effector memory CD45RA+ cells. The length of the CDR3 is 14 residues. With 3 bases removed from V and 5 bases from J, the gap between germline ends came to 12 bases. Per germline, CDR1 SGHAT and CDR2 FQNNGV. Clones were sequenced by immunoSEQ multiplex PCR, and TCRdb holds only the in-frame ones, with some missing. The sample shows roughly 2,000,000 clones, about 93% of them seen only once.

The rearrangement links TRBV11-2 to TRBJ2-3; the D is unclear. The sequenced sample was naive CD8+ T cells from PBMCs. This clonotype was sampled from a man between 18 and 29 years old in good health. Some clones in this sample may be carry-over from other donors' samples. CDR3 amino acids: CASSFSGTRDTQYF. The CDR3 DNA is TGTGCCAGCAGCTTCTCAGGAACGCGAGATACGCAGTATTTT.